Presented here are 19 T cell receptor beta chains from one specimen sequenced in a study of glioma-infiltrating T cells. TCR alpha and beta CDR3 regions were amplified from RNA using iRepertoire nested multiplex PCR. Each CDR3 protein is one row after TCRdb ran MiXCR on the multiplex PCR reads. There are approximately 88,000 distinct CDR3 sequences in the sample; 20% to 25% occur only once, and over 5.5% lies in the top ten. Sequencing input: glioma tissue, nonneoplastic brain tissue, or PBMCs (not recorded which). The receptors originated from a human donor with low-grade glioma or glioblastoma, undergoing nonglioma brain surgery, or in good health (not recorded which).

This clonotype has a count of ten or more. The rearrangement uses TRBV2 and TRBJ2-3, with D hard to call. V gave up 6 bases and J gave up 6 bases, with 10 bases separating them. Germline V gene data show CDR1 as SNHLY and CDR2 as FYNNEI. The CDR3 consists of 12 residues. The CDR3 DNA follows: TGTGCCAGCAGAAATACGGCGGATACGCAGTATTTT. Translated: CASRNTADTQYF.

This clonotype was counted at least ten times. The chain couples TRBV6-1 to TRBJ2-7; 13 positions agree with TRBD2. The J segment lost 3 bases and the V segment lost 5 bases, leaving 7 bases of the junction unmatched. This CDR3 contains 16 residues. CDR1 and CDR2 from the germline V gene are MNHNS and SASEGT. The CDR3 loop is CASSNVGTSGVYEQYF. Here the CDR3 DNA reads TGTGCCAGCAGTAACGTCGGGACTAGCGGGGTCTACGAGCAGTACTTC.

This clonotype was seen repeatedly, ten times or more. CDR3 region: CASSLEGGEQFF. CDR3 sequence (DNA): TGTGCCAGCAGTTTAGAGGGTGGTGAGCAGTTCTTC. V and J are TRBV27 and TRBJ2-1, with a weak D call TRBD2 (5 bases). The CDR3 covers 12 residues. The V end was cut by 2 bases, the J end by 9 bases, with 8 bases between. Germline CDR1 reads MNHEY; CDR2 reads SMNVEV (reference sequence).

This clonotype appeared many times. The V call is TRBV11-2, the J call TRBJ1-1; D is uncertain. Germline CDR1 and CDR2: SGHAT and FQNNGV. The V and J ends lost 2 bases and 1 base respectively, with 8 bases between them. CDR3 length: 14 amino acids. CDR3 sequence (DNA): TGTGCCAGCAGCTTACTGGACTCGAACACTGAAGCTTTCTTT. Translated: CASSLLDSNTEAFF. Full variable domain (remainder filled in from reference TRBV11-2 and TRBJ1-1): EAGVAQSPRYKIIEKRQSVAFWCNPISGHATLYWYQQILGQGPKLLIQFQNNGVVDDSQLPKDRFSAERLKGVDSTLKIQPAKLEDSAVYLCASSLLDSNTEAFFGQGTRLTVV.

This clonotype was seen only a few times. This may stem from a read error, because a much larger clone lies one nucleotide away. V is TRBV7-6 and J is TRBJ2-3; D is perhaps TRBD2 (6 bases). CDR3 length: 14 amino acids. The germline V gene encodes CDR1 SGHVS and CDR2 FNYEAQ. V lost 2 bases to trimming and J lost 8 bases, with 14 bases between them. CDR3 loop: CASSLLRESGTQYF. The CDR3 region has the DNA TGTGCCAGCAGCTTACTACGGGAGAGTGGTACGCAGTATTTT.

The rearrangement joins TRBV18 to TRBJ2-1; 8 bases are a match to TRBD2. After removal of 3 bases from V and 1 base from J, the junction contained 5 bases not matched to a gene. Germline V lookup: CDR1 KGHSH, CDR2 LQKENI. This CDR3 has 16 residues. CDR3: CASSPVRGGSYNEQFF. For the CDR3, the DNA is TGTGCCAGCTCACCTGTCCGGGGGGGGTCCTACAATGAGCAGTTCTTC.

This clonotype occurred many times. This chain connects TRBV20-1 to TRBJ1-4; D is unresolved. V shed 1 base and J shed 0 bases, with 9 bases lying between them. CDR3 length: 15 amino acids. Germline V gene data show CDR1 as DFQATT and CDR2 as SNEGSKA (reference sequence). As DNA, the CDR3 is TGCAGTGCTAGAGGACATGTTGCAACTAATGAAAAACTGTTTTTT. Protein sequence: CSARGHVATNEKLFF.

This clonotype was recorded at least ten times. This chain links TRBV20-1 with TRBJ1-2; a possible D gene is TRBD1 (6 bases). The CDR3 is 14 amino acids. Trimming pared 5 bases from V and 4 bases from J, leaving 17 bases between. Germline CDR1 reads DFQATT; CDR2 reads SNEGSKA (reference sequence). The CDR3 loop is CSAQSIRQVYGYTF. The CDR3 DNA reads TGCAGTGCTCAATCCATCCGACAGGTCTATGGCTACACCTTC.

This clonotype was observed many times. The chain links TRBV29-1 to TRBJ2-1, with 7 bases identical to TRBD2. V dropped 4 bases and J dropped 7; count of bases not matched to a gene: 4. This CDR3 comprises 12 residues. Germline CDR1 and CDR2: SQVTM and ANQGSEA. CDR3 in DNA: TGCAGCGTTGGCTGGGGGGGGAATGAGCAGTTCTTC. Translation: CSVGWGGNEQFF.

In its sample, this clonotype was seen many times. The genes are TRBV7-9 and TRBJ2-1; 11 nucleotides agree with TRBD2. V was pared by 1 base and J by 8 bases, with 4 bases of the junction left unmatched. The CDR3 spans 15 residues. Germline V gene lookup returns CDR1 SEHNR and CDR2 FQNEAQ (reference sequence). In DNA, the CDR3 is TGTGCCAGCAGCTTAGATAGCGGGAGGGCCCATGAGCAGTTCTTC. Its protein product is CASSLDSGRAHEQFF.

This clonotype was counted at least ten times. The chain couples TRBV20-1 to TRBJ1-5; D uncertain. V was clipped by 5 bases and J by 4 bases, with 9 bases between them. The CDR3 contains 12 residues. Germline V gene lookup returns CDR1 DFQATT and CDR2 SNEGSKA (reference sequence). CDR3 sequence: CSAELRNQPQHF. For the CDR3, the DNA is TGCAGTGCTGAATTAAGGAATCAGCCCCAGCATTTT.

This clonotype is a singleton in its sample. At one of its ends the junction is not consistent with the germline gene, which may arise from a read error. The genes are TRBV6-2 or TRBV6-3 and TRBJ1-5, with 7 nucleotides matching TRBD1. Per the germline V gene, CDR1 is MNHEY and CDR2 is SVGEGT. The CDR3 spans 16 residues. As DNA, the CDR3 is TGTGTCAGCACACCCGAGGGGACAGCTAGCAATCAGCCCAAGCATTTT. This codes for CVSTPEGTASNQPKHF.

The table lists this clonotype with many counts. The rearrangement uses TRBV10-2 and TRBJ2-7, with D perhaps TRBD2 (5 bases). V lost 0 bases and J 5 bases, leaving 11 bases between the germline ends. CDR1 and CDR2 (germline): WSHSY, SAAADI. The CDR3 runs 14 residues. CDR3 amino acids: CASSESSGLNEQYF. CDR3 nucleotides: TGCGCCAGCAGTGAGTCGAGCGGCCTAAACGAGCAGTACTTC.

CDR3 nucleotide sequence: TGTGCCAGCAGTCGTGGGAGGCAGACGAACTATGGCTACACCTTC. Translation gives CASSRGRQTNYGYTF. The gene calls are TRBV12-3 or TRBV12-4 and TRBJ1-2; D is uncertain. The length of the CDR3 is 15 residues. Trimming removed 5 bases at V and 2 bases at J, with 15 bases between.

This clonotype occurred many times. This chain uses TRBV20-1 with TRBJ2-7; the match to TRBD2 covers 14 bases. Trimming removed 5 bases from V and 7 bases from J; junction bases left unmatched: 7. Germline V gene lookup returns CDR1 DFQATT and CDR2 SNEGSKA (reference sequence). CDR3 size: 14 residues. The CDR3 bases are TGCAGTGCTTCCTCTGGGACTAGCGGGAGAGAGCAGTACTTC. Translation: CSASSGTSGREQYF.

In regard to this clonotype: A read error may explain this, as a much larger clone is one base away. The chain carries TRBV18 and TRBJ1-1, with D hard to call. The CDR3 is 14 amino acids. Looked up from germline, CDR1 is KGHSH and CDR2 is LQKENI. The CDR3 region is CASSQGSSNTKAFF. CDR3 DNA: TGTGCCAGCTCACAAGGGTCGAGTAACACTAAAGCTTTCTTT.

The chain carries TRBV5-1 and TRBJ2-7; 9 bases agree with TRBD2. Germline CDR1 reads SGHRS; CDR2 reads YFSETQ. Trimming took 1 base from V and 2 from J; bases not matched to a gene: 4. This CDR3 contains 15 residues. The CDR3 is CASSLRAGGPYEQYF. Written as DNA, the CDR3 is TGCGCCAGCAGCTTGAGGGCGGGAGGGCCCTACGAGCAGTACTTC.

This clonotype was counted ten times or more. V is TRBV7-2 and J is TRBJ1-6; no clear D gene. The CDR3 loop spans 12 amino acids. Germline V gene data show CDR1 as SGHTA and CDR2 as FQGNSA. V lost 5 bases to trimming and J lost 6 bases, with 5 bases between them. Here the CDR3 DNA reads TGTGCCAGCAGCCCAGTTAATTCACCCCTCCACTTT. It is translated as CASSPVNSPLHF.

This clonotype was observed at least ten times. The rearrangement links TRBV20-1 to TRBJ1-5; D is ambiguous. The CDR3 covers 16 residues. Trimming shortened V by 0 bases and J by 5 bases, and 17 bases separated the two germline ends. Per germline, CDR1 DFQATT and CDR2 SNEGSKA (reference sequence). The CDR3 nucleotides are TGCAGTGCTAGAGATATAACAGAAGGAGGCGATCAGCCCCAGCATTTT. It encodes CSARDITEGGDQPQHF.